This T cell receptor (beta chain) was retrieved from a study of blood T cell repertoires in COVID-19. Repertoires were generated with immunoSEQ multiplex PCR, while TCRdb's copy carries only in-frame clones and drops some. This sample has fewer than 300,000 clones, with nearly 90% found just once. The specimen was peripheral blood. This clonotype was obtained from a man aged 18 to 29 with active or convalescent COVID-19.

The CDR3 here is CASSYPGQGQYGYTF. The DNA of the CDR3 is TGTGCCAGCAGCTATCCGGGACAGGGGCAATATGGCTACACCTTC. V and J are TRBV6-5 and TRBJ1-2; 10 bases fit TRBD1. The CDR3 extends over 15 amino acids. V shed 6 bases and J 5 bases; nucleotides not matched to a gene: 9. The germline CDR1 and CDR2 sequences are MNHEY and SVGAGI.